The source of this T cell receptor beta chain is a study of blood T cell repertoires in COVID-19. Study in general: The origin of the acute and convalescent COVID-19 samples was the United States, Italy and Spain.

In terms of age and location, participants ranged from about 18 to 90 years and lived in approximately 26 US areas. Clinical history reported by participants formed the basis on which cohorts were assigned. Points on this clone: Other DNA sequences within the sample encode an identical CDR3.

Only in-frame clones appear in the TCRdb table, and some are missing; sequencing was by immunoSEQ multiplex PCR. Among under 250,000 clones listed, 85% were seen once. The specimen was PBMCs or T cells enriched from blood (not recorded which). This TCR was recovered from a woman aged 45-65 years with acute COVID-19.

The CDR3, as DNA: TGCAGCGTTGACCCCGGGTCCTATGGCTACACCTTC. This encodes CSVDPGSYGYTF. The V gene is TRBV29-1, the J gene TRBJ1-2; unclear D gene. Deletions cut 3 bases from V and 4 bases from J, with 9 bases between. Germline V gene sequence: CDR1 SQVTM, CDR2 ANQGSEA. This CDR3 is built from 12 residues.